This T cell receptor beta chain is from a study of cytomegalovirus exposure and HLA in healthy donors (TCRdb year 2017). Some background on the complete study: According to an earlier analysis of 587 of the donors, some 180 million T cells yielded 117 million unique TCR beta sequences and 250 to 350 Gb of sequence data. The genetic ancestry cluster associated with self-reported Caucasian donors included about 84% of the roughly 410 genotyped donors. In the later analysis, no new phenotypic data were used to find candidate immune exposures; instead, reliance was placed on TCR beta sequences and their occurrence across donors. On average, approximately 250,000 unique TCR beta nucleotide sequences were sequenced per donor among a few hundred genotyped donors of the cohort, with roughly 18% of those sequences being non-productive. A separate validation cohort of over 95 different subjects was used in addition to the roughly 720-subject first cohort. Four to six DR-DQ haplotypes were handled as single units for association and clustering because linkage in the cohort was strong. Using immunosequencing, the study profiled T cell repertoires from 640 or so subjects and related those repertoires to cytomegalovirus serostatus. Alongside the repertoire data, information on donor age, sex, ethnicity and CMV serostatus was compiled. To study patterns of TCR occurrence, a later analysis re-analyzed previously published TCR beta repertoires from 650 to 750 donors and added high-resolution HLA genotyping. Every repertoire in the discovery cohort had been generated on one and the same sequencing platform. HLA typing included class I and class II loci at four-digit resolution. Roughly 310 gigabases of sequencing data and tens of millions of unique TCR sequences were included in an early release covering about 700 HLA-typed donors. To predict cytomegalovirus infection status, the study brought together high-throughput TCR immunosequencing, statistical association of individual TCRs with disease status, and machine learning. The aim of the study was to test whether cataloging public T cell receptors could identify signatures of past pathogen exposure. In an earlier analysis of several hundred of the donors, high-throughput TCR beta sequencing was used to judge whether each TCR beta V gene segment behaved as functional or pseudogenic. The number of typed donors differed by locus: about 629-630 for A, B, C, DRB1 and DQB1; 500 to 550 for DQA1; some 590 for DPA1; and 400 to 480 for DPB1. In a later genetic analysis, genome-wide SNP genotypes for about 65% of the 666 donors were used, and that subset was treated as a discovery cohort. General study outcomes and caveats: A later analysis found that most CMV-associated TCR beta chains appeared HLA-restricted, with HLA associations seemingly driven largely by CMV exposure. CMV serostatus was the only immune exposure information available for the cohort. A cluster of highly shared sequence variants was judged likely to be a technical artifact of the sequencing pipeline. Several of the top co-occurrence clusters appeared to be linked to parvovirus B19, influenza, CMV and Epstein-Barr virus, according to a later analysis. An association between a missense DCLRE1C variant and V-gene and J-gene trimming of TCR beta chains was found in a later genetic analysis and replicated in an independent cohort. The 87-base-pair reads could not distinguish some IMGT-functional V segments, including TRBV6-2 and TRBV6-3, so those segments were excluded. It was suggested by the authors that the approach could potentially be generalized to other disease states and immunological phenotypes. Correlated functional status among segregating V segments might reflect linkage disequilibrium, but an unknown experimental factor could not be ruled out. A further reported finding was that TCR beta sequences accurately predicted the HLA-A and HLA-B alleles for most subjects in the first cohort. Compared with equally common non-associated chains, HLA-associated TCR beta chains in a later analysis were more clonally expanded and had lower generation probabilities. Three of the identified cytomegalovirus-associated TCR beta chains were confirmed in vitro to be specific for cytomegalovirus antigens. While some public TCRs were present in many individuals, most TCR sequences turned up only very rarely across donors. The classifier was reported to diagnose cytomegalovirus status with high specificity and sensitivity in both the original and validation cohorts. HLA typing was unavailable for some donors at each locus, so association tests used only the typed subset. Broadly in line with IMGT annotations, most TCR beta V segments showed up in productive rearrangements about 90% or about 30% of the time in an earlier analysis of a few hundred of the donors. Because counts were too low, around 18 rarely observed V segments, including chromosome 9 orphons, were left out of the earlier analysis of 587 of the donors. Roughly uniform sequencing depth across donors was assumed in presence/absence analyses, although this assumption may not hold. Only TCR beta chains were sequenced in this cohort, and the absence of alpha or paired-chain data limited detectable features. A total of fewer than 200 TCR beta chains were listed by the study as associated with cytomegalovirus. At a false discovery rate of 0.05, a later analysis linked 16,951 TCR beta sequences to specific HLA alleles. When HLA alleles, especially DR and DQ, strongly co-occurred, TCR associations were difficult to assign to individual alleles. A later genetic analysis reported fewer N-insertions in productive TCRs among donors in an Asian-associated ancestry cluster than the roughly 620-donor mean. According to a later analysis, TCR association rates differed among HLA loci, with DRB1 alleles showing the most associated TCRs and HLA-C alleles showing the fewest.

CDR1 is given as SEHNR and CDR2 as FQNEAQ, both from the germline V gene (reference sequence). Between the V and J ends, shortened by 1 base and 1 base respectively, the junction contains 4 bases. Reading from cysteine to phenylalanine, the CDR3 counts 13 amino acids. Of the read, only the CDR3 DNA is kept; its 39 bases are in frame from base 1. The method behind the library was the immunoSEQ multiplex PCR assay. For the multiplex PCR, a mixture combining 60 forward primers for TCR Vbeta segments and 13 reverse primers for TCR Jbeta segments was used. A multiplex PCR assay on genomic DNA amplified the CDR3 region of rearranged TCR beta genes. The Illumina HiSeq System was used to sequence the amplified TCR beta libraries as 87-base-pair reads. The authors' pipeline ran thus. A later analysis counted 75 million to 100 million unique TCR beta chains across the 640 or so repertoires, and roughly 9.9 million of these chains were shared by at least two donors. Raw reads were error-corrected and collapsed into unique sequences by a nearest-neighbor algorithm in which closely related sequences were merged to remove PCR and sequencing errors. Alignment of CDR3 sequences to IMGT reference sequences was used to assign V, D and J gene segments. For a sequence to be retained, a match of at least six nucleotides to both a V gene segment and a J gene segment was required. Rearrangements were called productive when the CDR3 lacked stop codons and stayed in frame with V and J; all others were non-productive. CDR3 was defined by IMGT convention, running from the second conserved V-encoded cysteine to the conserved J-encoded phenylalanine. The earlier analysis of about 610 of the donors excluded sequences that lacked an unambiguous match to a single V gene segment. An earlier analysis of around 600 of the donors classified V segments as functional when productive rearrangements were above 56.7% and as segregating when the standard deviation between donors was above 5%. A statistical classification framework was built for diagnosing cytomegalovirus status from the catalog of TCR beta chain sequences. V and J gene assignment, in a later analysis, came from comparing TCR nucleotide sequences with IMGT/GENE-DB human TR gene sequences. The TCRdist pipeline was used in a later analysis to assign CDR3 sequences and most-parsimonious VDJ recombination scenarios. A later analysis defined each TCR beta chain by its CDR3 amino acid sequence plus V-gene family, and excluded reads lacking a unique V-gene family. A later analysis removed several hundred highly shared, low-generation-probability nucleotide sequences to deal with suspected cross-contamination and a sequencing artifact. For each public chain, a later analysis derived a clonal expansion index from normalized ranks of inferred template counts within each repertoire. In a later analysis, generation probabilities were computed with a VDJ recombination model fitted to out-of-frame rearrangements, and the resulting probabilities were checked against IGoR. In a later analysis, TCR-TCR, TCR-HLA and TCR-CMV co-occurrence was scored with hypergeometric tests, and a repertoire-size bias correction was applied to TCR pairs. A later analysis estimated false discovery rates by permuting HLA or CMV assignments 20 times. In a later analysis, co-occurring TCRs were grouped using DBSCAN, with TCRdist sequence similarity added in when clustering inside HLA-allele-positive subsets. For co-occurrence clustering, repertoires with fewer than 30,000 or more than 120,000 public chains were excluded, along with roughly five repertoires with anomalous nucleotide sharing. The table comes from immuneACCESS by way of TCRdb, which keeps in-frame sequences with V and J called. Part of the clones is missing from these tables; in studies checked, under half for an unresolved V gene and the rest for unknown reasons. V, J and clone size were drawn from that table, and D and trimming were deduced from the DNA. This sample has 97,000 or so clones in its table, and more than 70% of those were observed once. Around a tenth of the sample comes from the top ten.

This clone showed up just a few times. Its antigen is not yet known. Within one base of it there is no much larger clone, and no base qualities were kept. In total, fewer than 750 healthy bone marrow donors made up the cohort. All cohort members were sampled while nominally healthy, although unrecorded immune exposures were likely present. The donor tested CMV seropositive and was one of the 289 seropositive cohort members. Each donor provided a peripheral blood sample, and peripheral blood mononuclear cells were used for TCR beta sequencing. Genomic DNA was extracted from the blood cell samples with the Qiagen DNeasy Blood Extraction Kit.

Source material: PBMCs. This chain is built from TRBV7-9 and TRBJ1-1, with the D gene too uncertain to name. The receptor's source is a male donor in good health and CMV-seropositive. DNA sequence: TGTGCCAGCAGCTTAGAGCAGAACACTGAAGCTTTCTTT. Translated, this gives CASSLEQNTEAFF. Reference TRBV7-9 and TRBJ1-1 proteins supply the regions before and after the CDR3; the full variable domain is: DTGVSQNPRHKITKRGQNVTFRCDPISEHNRLYWYRQTLGQGPEFLTYFQNEAQLEKSRLLSDRFSAERPKGSFSTLEIQRTEQGDSAMYLCASSLEQNTEAFFGQGTRLTVV.